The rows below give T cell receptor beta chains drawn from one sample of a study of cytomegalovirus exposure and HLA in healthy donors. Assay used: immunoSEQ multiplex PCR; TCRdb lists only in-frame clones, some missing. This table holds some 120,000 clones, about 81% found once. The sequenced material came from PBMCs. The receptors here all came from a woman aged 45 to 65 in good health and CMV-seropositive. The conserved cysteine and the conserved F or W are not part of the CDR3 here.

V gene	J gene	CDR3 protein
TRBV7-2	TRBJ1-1	ASSLEVAPYKEAF
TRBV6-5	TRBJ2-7	ASSYSVTGALYEQY
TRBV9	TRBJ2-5	ASSVKNRLETQY
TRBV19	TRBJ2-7	ASSVGQSYEQY
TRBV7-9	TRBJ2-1	ASSRGLAGGSVYNEQF
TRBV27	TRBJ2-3	ASSLRVSTDTQY
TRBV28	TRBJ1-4	ASSSGDGDWATNEKLF
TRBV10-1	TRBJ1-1	ASSPWRTSGDTEAF
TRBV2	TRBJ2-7	ASSGDSATEQY
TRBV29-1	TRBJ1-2	SVGQEVGYT
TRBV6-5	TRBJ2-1	ASRDRELQF
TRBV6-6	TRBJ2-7	ASSSGLAGPSYEQY
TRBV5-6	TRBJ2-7	ASRPQGSYEQY
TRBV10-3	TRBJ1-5	AISSVNQPQH
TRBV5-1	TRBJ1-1	ASSLGLGFGAF
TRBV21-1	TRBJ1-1	ASRDREDTEAF
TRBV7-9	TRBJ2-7	ASSSPLGQGSYEQY
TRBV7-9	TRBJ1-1	ASSLSPYGNTEAF
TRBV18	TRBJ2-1	ASSQTSYNEQF
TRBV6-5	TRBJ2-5	ASSYSGQGALETQY
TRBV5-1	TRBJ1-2	ASSTWTRHGGDGYT
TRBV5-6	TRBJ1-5	ASSLGGVAPH
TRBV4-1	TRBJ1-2	ASSQDGGYGYT
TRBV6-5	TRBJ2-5	ASSYLGQQETQY
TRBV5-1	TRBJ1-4	ASSAGTGVEEKLF
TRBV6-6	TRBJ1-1	ATDDTMGTEAF
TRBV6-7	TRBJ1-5	ASSYDRWRH
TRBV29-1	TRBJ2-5	SVGQGQETQY